The clone carrying this T cell receptor beta chain occurred once. This sample is part of a study of T cell responses to AZD1222 COVID-19 vaccine. The table came from immunoSEQ multiplex PCR; TCRdb's copy has only in-frame clones and leaves some out. The sample lists 95,000 to 100,000 clones; about 88% were seen once. Losses at the gene ends were 0 bases for V and 2 bases for J; bases not matched to a gene: 3. The CDR3 runs 16 residues. Germline CDR1 reads SGHRS; CDR2 reads YFSETQ. The source is an adult who received the AZD1222 COVID-19 vaccine. This material consisted of peripheral blood, taken 28 days after the second AZD1222 dose. V and J are TRBV5-1 and TRBJ2-4; 9 bases line up with TRBD2. The chain's CDR3 is CASSLGGRAPKNIQYF. The CDR3 DNA sequence: TGCGCCAGCAGCTTGGGCGGGAGGGCCCCCAAAAACATTCAGTACTTC.